The clone carrying this T cell receptor (beta chain) came up many times. The antigen remains unidentified. Sample barcodes were added at both library ends during cDNA synthesis. TCRdb reprocessed the 5' RACE reads with MiXCR, giving one entry per CDR3 protein. The top ten clones hold 6.1% of a sample with hundreds of thousands of distinct CDR3 sequences, under 30% of them seen once. This sample was included in a study of identical twins' blood T cells. The three twin pairs were reared together, likely meeting the same infections. This CDR3 is built from 14 residues. Trimming took 2 bases from V and 8 from J, leaving 15 bases between them. Germline CDR1 is SEHNR and CDR2 is FQNEAQ (reference sequence). Overall study results and limits: Out-of-frame TCRbeta clonotypes reportedly had markedly more similar V usage in twins than unrelated donors.

The genes are TRBV7-9 and TRBJ1-1; D is uncertain. The clonotype originates from a woman between 18 and 50 years old in good health. The sequenced material came from PBMCs. The CDR3 region has the DNA TGTGCCAGCAGCTTATTGTCCGGGTTCTCGGAAGCTTTCTTT. Translated, it gives CASSLLSGFSEAFF.